A single TCR beta chain is shown here with its context. Sequencing was performed with immunoSEQ multiplex PCR; in TCRdb, only in-frame clones are kept and a portion is missing. The sample shows almost 250,000 clones, around 89% of them seen only once. Trimming took 4 bases from V and 2 from J; bases not matched to a gene: 4. Looked up from germline, CDR1 is LNHDA and CDR2 is SQIVND (reference sequence). The CDR3 has 15 amino acids. Participants came from fewer than 25 US areas, aged about 18 to 89 years. The sample comes from a study of blood T cell repertoires in COVID-19. Material for sequencing was PBMCs or T cells enriched from blood (not recorded which). This TCR was recovered from a woman aged 30 to 39 who had recovered from COVID-19. The gene calls are TRBV19 and TRBJ2-1; 8 bases match TRBD2. CDR3 coding DNA: TGTGCCAGTAGTAGGTCGGGAGGGCCCTACAATGAGCAGTTCTTC. Its translation: CASSRSGGPYNEQFF.